Described below is a single T cell receptor (beta chain) sequence and its context. This clone showed up just once. Its antigen is unknown. No much larger clone is present one base from it, and per-base qualities are unavailable. The data were taken from a study of blood T cell repertoires in COVID-19 (dated by TCRdb to the early 2020s). Background for the entire study: Collaborator samples came from the United States, Italy and Spain and covered acute and convalescent phases of COVID-19. The material from the prospective study consisted of cDNA or gDNA derived from T cells, B-cell-depleted T cells, or PBMCs. The dataset comprised deeply sampled blood TCRbeta repertoires from subjects exposed to, actively infected with, or recovered from COVID-19. The repertoires were released in a freely available public database intended as a resource for research on the immune response to SARS-CoV-2. The samples were drawn from the first 160 participants of the ongoing ImmuneRACE study and from 950 to 1,500 subjects provided by 6 global collaborators. Nearly every sample came with metadata listing a de-identified subject ID, COVID-19 status, age in years and sex. Where HLA class I and class II types were available, the types were taken from metadata supplied by the sample provider, not from assay-based typing. What the work shows at the level of the full study, not this receptor alone: How much clinical and demographic metadata was included differed by source and by participant, and the metadata was provided uncurated.

The collaborating institutions used their own protocols to collect whole blood in K2EDTA tubes. For TCRbeta analysis, collaborator samples were shipped as frozen whole blood, as isolated PBMCs, or as DNA extracted from either sample type. TCRbeta CDR3 regions were amplified from genomic DNA using the immunoSEQ Assay, a bias-controlled multiplex PCR. Per the original workflow: The number of nucleated cells in each sample was estimated from the amplification of reference gene primers within the assay. To quantify the absolute abundance of each unique TCRbeta CDR3 rearrangement, sequence reads were collapsed and filtered. For each sample, productive Simpson clonality was calculated as the square root of Simpson's diversity index across productive rearrangements. TCRdb took over this immuneACCESS table, retaining in-frame rearrangements with V and J assigned. Such tables are incomplete; in checked studies, under half of the missing clones stem from an unresolved V gene, and the remainder is unexplained. V, J and clone size reflect that table, while D and trimming were determined from the DNA. This sample gives 15,000 to 20,000 clones in total; 65% to 85% of them show up just once. The leading ten clones occupy roughly 13% of the sample.

From cysteine to phenylalanine, the CDR3 is 17 amino acids long. CDR3 DNA only is kept here, 51 bases in frame from base 1. The germline V gene provides CDR1 MGHRA and CDR2 YSYEKL. V is clipped by 4 bases and J by 0 bases, and the sequence between their germline boundaries is 16 bases long. The source material was peripheral blood. The receptor's source is a man in his forties or fifties with active or convalescent COVID-19. This sequence uses TRBV4-1 and TRBJ2-1, with TRBD1 perhaps the D gene, on 6 matching bases. For the CDR3, the sequence is CASSPPPDRRSYNEQFF. In nucleotide form, the sequence is TGCGCCAGCAGCCCCCCTCCGGACAGACGCTCCTACAATGAGCAGTTCTTC.